This TCR beta chain was captured by sequencing in a study of blood T cells in healthy people across ages. Trimming removed 4 bases at V and 6 bases at J, with 13 bases between. CDR1 is SQVTM and CDR2 is ANQGSEA in the germline V gene. This CDR3 region has 12 residues. A sample-barcoded 5' primer and a J-beta primer mix were used in a second PCR of roughly 7 to 12 cycles. In TCRdb, the 5' RACE reads were re-called with MiXCR into one record per CDR3 protein. Among hundreds of thousands of distinct CDR3 sequences listed, approximately 40% were seen once. Of note for this clonotype: Its antigen is still unknown.

Each sample gave at least 6 million isolated PBMCs. Findings and caveats of the study: Total diversity from one million sequenced T cells was likely underestimated. There were more naive CD4+ cells and higher diversity in long-lived donors than in aged donors. With age, beta diversity per million T cells declined roughly linearly, significantly by approximately 40.

Sequenced: blood. V usage is TRBV29-1 and J usage is TRBJ2-7; the D gene could be TRBD1 or TRBD2 (5 bases each). The source is an elderly man in good health. The CDR3: CSVGGTGPEQYF. CDR3 sequence (DNA): TGCAGCGTTGGGGGTACGGGGCCCGAGCAGTACTTC.